This T cell receptor beta chain was sequenced in a study of CD8 T cells in ankylosing spondylitis. This clonotype was observed at least ten times. MiXCR, run by TCRdb on the 5' RACE reads, gives a single entry per CDR3 protein. Of 150,000 to 200,000 distinct CDR3 sequences listed, around a sixth are singletons. There are 13 residues in the CDR3. Germline V CDR1 and CDR2: LGHNA, YNFKEQ. Trimming left V 4 bases short and J 6 bases short, with 10 bases between. The TCR was taken from a male donor under 30 with ankylosing spondylitis or in good health (not recorded which). Sample: blood, either unsorted or a sorted T cell fraction (not recorded which). The chain combines TRBV4-2 with TRBJ2-1; D not resolved. DNA for the CDR3: TGTGCCAGCAGCCCGCCCTGGGGCAATGAGCAGTTCTTC. Amino acid sequence: CASSPPWGNEQFF.